Below are 23 T cell receptor beta chains sequenced from a single sample in a study of blood T cell repertoires in COVID-19. TCRdb keeps only in-frame clones here, not all; method: immunoSEQ multiplex PCR. The table shows about 260,000 clones, with around four fifths occurring only once. Sample: PBMCs or T cells enriched from blood (not recorded which). Every receptor here comes from a man aged 25 to 40 with acute COVID-19.

V and J are TRBV2 and TRBJ2-2; the D gene is possibly TRBD2 (5 bases). From germline, CDR1 is SNHLY and CDR2 FYNNEI. CDR3 length: 16 amino acids. Trimming shortened V by 2 bases and J by 2 bases, and 12 bases separated the two germline ends. CDR3 in amino acids: CASSETSSLNTGELFF. The CDR3 DNA reads TGTGCCAGCAGTGAAACCTCTAGCCTTAACACCGGGGAGCTGTTTTTT.

The chain joins TRBV7-9 to TRBJ2-7; possible D gene TRBD1, 6 bases. With 1 base removed from V and 4 bases from J, the gap between germline ends came to 11 bases. The CDR3 runs 14 residues. Germline V CDR1 and CDR2: SEHNR, FQNEAQ (reference sequence). The CDR3 DNA is TGTGCCAGCAGCTTAGGGGGGACACGATACGAGCAGTACGTC. Amino acid sequence: CASSLGGTRYEQYV.

This clone has a single count. CDR3 in amino acids: CASSLELDTQYF. The DNA of the CDR3 is TGTGCCAGCAGCCTGGAGTTAGATACGCAGTATTTT. The chain is built from TRBV6-5 and TRBJ2-3; D call uncertain. Germline assignment: CDR1 MNHEY and CDR2 SVGAGI. CDR3 size: 12 residues. Between the trimmed V and J ends, which lost 6 bases and 5 bases, there was a span of 9 bases.

Worth noting for this clone: At one boundary the junction diverges from the germline segment, which might be a read error. This chain connects TRBV5-1 to TRBJ1-1, with D possibly TRBD1 on 6 matching bases. The CDR3 sequence is 14 residues long. Germline loops: CDR1 SGHRS, CDR2 YFSETQ. The CDR3 region is CASSSGVGNTEAFF. CDR3 in DNA: TGTGCCAGCAGCTCAGGGGTGGGGAACACTGAAGCTTTCTTT.

Notes on this clone: At one end the junction does not follow the germline gene, possibly because of a read error. J is TRBJ2-6 and V is TRBV5-1; D is possibly TRBD1 (5 bases). The CDR3 extends over 17 amino acids. Germline V CDR1 and CDR2: SGHRS, YFSETQ. Written as DNA, the CDR3 is TGTGCCAGCAGCCAAATGACGACAGTCTCTGGGGCCAACGTCCTGACTTTC. It specifies CASSQMTTVSGANVLTF.

The chain recombines TRBV27 with TRBJ1-2, with D perhaps TRBD1 (5 bases). V lost 5 bases and J lost 5, with 21 bases in between. Germline CDR1 MNHEY, CDR2 SMNVEV (reference sequence). This CDR3 contains 16 residues. In nucleotides, the CDR3 is TGTGCCAGCAGTACTAAGGGGAGGACGGGGGTATATGGCTACACCTTC. Its translation is CASSTKGRTGVYGYTF.

This clone is a singleton in its sample. This sequence joins TRBV5-4 and TRBJ2-3, with 11 bases identical to TRBD2. The CDR3 runs to 17 residues. V lost 4 bases and J lost 5; bases outside the gene matches: 12. Germline assignment: CDR1 SGHNT and CDR2 YYREEE (reference sequence). CDR3 loop: CASSAASGRTGVDTQYF. Written as DNA, the CDR3 is TGTGCCAGCAGCGCGGCTAGCGGGAGGACGGGAGTAGATACGCAGTATTTT.

This clone was seen once. This chain uses TRBV5-4 with TRBJ1-2; 7 bases fit TRBD1. This CDR3 is 12 amino acids long. Germline V lookup: CDR1 SGHNT, CDR2 YYREEE (reference sequence). With 4 bases clipped from V and 7 bases from J, the junction kept 4 bases outside the gene matches. Written as DNA, the CDR3 is TGTGCCAGCAGCGACAGGGATGGTGGCTACACCTTC. This codes for CASSDRDGGYTF.

The chain combines TRBV27 with TRBJ1-4, with a weak D call TRBD1 (5 bases). Germline CDR1 MNHEY, CDR2 SMNVEV (reference sequence). V lost 8 bases to trimming and J lost 6 bases, with 19 bases between them. The CDR3 runs to 15 residues. This CDR3 is CASRSGGAGDEKLFF. The CDR3 DNA follows: TGTGCCAGCCGAAGCGGGGGAGCCGGGGATGAAAAACTGTTTTTT.

The genes are TRBV11-2 and TRBJ1-1; tentative D call: TRBD1 (6 bases). Trimming stripped 7 bases from V and 6 bases from J, with 15 bases between. Germline CDR1 is SGHAT and CDR2 is FQNNGV. CDR3 length: 13 amino acids. In nucleotides, the CDR3 is TGTGCCAGCAACCCCTCCCCAGGGGCTGAAGCTTTCTTT. It specifies CASNPSPGAEAFF.

V is TRBV19 and J is TRBJ2-1; 10 bases line up with TRBD2. This CDR3 has 15 amino acids. Germline CDR1 reads LNHDA; CDR2 reads SQIVND (reference sequence). Trimming at V came to 5 bases and at J to 9 bases, leaving 10 bases not matched to a gene. This CDR3 is CASSAAGTSDGEQFF. The CDR3 bases are TGTGCCAGTAGTGCCGCCGGGACTAGCGACGGTGAGCAGTTCTTC.

This clone was seen only once. The rearrangement uses TRBV9 and TRBJ2-1, with 9 bases lining up with TRBD2. The CDR3 loop spans 17 amino acids. From germline, CDR1 is SGDLS and CDR2 YYNGEE. V shed 4 bases, J shed 3 bases, and the junction held 11 bases outside the gene matches. The CDR3 nucleotides are TGTGCCAGCAGCTACACCTCAGCGGGAGGAGGCTACAATGAGCAGTTCTTC. Amino acids: CASSYTSAGGGYNEQFF.

As for this clone: The junction does not match germline at one end; this may be a read error. The rearrangement uses TRBV11-2 and TRBJ2-5, with 7 bases identical to TRBD2. Germline loops: CDR1 SGHAT, CDR2 FQNNGV. The CDR3 has 16 residues. CDR3 sequence: CASSLDPSGIQETQYF. The DNA for the CDR3 is TGTGCCAGCAGCCTAGACCCAAGCGGGATTCAGGAGACCCAGTACTTC.

The chain uses TRBV4-2 and TRBJ2-3; D is perhaps TRBD1 (6 bases). The CDR3 consists of 15 residues. The V gene's germline CDR1 is LGHNA and CDR2 YNFKEQ. V was trimmed by 2 bases and J by 7 bases, leaving 16 bases between them. CDR3 loop: CASSQPQGTINTQYF. DNA for the CDR3: TGTGCCAGCAGCCAACCCCAGGGGACCATAAATACGCAGTATTTT.

The chain uses TRBV19 and TRBJ1-5; D is uncertain. V was trimmed by 7 bases and J by 1 base, leaving 11 bases between them. Germline V gene lookup returns CDR1 LNHDA and CDR2 SQIVND (reference sequence). The CDR3 covers 14 residues. This CDR3 is CASTERGSNQPQHF. As DNA, the CDR3 is TGTGCCAGTACGGAACGGGGAAGCAATCAGCCCCAGCATTTT.

The sample holds one count of this clone. The chain combines TRBV12-3 or TRBV12-4 with TRBJ1-2, with D tentatively TRBD1 (5 bases). With 6 bases removed from V and 6 bases from J, the gap between germline ends came to 11 bases. The length of the CDR3 is 12 residues. This chain's CDR3 is CASSDSFNGYTF. Here the CDR3 DNA reads TGTGCCAGCAGCGACAGTTTTAATGGCTACACCTTC.

The chain combines TRBV5-1 with TRBJ1-4; 8 bases align to TRBD1. Germline trimming cut 2 bases from V and 7 bases from J; bases unmatched to any gene: 4. The germline V gene encodes CDR1 SGHRS and CDR2 YFSETQ. This CDR3 contains 14 residues. The CDR3 region is CASSFGTGSEKLFF. CDR3 in DNA: TGCGCCAGCAGCTTCGGGACAGGTAGTGAAAAACTGTTTTTT.

V is TRBV2 and J is TRBJ1-3; D uncertain. The length of the CDR3 is 14 residues. V shed 8 bases and J shed 2 bases, with 13 bases lying between them. Germline V gives CDR1 SNHLY, CDR2 FYNNEI. The CDR3 protein is CASAYIPPGNTIYF. The CDR3 nucleotides are TGTGCCAGCGCTTACATTCCCCCTGGAAACACCATATATTTT.

V usage is TRBV7-9 and J usage is TRBJ1-2, with 9 bases aligning to TRBD1. The CDR3 is 18 residues long. V shed 5 bases and J 0 bases; nucleotides not matched to a gene: 13. Germline V CDR1 and CDR2: SEHNR, FQNEAQ (reference sequence). CDR3: CASSAGQGSILSNYGYTF. CDR3 coding DNA: TGTGCCAGCAGCGCGGGACAGGGAAGTATTTTATCTAACTATGGCTACACCTTC.

CDR3 protein: CASSIAASTEREKLFF. For the CDR3, the DNA is TGTGCCAGTAGTATAGCAGCATCAACGGAGAGGGAAAAACTGTTTTTT. The chain recombines TRBV19 with TRBJ1-4; no clear D. V lost 1 base to trimming and J lost 8 bases, with 17 bases between them. The length of the CDR3 is 16 residues. Germline V lookup: CDR1 LNHDA, CDR2 SQIVND (reference sequence).

The chain uses TRBV28 and TRBJ2-1; TRBD2 agrees at 10 bases. In germline, CDR1 is MDHEN, CDR2 SYDVKM. The ends lost 6 bases at V and 4 bases at J; junction bases unmatched: 9. The length of the CDR3 is 16 residues. The CDR3 sequence: CASRVAGGSRYNEQFF. The CDR3 nucleotides read TGTGCCAGCAGGGTAGCGGGGGGCTCCCGTTACAATGAGCAGTTCTTC.

The chain combines TRBV10-3 with TRBJ2-7; 8 bases are shared with TRBD2. V dropped 4 bases and J dropped 7; count of bases not matched to a gene: 12. Germline V lookup: CDR1 ENHRY, CDR2 SYGVKD. This CDR3 has 15 amino acids. CDR3: CAISGGIAGSVEQYV. The CDR3 bases are TGTGCCATCAGTGGGGGGATAGCGGGATCTGTGGAGCAGTACGTC.

The rearrangement uses TRBV7-2 and TRBJ1-6, with D unclear. The CDR3 runs 11 residues. Germline assignment: CDR1 SGHTA and CDR2 FQGNSA. Trimming left V 4 bases short and J 8 bases short, with 3 bases between. The CDR3 region is CASSSDSPLHF. The CDR3 bases are TGTGCCAGCAGCTCCGATTCACCCCTCCACTTT. Combining the CDR3 with reference TRBV7-2 and TRBJ1-6 gives the whole variable domain GAGVSQSPSNKVTEKGKDVELRCDPISGHTALYWYRQSLGQGLEFLIYFQGNSAPDKSGLPSDRFSAERTGGSVSTLTIQRTQQEDSAVYLCASSSDSPLHFGNGTRLTVT.